This T cell receptor beta chain derives from a study of T cells in Graves' hyperthyroidism and ophthalmopathy. Findings of the study overall: A model built on 13 V-J features separated ophthalmopathy from stable hyperthyroidism.

The CDR3 contains 17 residues. Germline lookup yields CDR1 MGHRA and CDR2 YSYEKL. After removal of 1 base from V and 2 bases from J, the junction contained 8 bases not matched to a gene. Template material for amplifying TCR beta CDR3 regions consisted of RNA transcripts. The study used the HTBI primer set for a first-round RT-PCR of the TCR CDR3. Each CDR3 protein is one row after TCRdb ran MiXCR on the multiplex PCR reads. Among about 92,000 distinct CDR3 sequences, 51% were seen once, and the ten largest hold 25% to 30%. This clonotype has at least ten counts. Its target is unknown. Hyperthyroidism, newly diagnosed and lasting under 2 months, affected patients aged 18 to 65. Uncontrolled infection, other autoimmune disease, pregnancy or lactation barred patients from enrollment.

The genes are TRBV4-1 and TRBJ2-5, with TRBD1 matching 9 bases. Sample: blood. The TCR originated in a woman in her 40s with Graves' hyperthyroidism. In DNA, the CDR3 is TGCGCCAGCAGCCAAGGAAACAGGGGGCACGGGCAAGAGACCCAGTACTTC. Its protein is CASSQGNRGHGQETQYF.